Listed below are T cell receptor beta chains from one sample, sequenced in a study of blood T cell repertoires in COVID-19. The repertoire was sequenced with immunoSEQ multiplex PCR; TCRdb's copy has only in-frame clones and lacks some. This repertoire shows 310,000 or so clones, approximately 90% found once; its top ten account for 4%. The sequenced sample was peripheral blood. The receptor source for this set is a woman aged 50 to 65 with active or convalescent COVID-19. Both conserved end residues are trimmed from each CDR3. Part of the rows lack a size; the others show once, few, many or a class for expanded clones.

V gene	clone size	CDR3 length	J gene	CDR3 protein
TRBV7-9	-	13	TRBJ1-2	ASSQNYRENYGYT
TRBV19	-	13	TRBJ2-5	ASSIRQGEWETQY
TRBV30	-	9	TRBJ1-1	AGRAQGRAF
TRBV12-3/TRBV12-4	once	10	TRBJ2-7	ASSAGGREQY
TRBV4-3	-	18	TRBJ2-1	ASSHSPGLAGRSSYNEQF
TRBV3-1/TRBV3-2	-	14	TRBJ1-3	ASSQDRDRGRNTIY
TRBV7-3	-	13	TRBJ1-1	ASSSWDRVGTEAF
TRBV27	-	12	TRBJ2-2	ASAYQTGTGELF
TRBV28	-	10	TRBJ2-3	ASSFNSYTQY
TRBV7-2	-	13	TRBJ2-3	ASSQWRTSTDTQY